This record covers a single T cell receptor beta chain. This sample was taken from a study of long-term antiretroviral therapy in people with HIV. Researchers ran immunoSEQ v3.0 at survey level. Libraries were prepared by immunoSEQ multiplex PCR; TCRdb keeps only in-frame clonotypes and omits some of them. The table lists roughly 20,000 clones, 76% of them singletons. The receptor's source is a woman aged 40 to 55 with HIV. The specimen was unsorted PBMCs, collected 1.7 to 1.8 years before starting antiretroviral therapy.

For the CDR3, the DNA is TGCAGTGCTAGGGGTGGCTACACCTTC. Its translation is CSARGGYTF. This chain connects TRBV20-1 to TRBJ1-2; the D is unclear. Trimming cost V 3 bases and J 7 bases, with 3 bases left between them. The CDR3 covers 9 residues. From germline, CDR1 is DFQATT and CDR2 SNEGSKA (reference sequence).